This entry is about one TCR beta chain. Sequencing was performed with immunoSEQ multiplex PCR; in TCRdb, only in-frame clones are kept and a portion is missing. Among about 500,000 clones, 87% were seen once, and the ten largest hold roughly 0.72%. The entry originates in a study of blood T cell repertoires in COVID-19. Trimming took 1 base from V and 12 from J; bases not matched to a gene: 15. This CDR3 is 16 amino acids long. Per the germline V gene, CDR1 is SNHLY and CDR2 is FYNNEI. The clonotype originates from a woman aged 18-29 years who had recovered from COVID-19. Sequencing was performed on PBMCs or T cells enriched from blood (not recorded which). V gene TRBV2 combines with J gene TRBJ2-1; 7 bases align to TRBD2. This chain's CDR3 is CASSEVTSLNNERQFF. The CDR3 DNA follows: TGTGCCAGCAGTGAAGTGACTAGCCTTAACAATGAGCGGCAGTTCTTC.